The clone carrying this T cell receptor beta chain occurred many times. As yet, its antigen is unknown. The data were taken from a study of human T cells and chemical hapten exposure. TCRdb processed the RACE reads anew with MiXCR; each CDR3 protein has one entry. This sample yields 360,000 or so distinct CDR3 sequences, of which more than 5% are seen a single time; over 5.5% belongs to the top ten. Regarding the study as a whole: With DPC sensitization, TCRs exceeding 1 in 1000 frequency showed no change.

CDR1 is SGHTA and CDR2 is FQGNSA in the germline V gene. J lost 7 bases, V lost 1 base, and 8 bases had no gene match. The CDR3 runs to 16 residues. Sample time point: patch test 2, 6 weeks after DPC sensitization. Treatment described: therapeutic diphenylcyclopropenone sensitization with weekly scalp DPC. Whole blood that had not been fractionated was the source of extracted total RNA. The sequences come from whole blood, collected in connection with sensitization to the hapten diphenylcyclopropenone (DPC). The V and J genes are TRBV7-2 and TRBJ1-4; 8 bases line up with TRBD1. This receptor was taken from a woman aged 18-29 years with alopecia areata. Some clones in this sample may be carry-over from other donors' samples. Here the CDR3 reads CASSLGPGQGGEKLFF. CDR3 sequence (DNA): TGTGCCAGCAGCTTAGGCCCTGGACAGGGCGGTGAAAAACTGTTTTTT.